These 19 T cell receptor beta chains share one sample of origin, sequenced in a study of T-cell memory formation after mild COVID-19. TCRdb used MiXCR to reprocess the 5' RACE reads, holding one entry per CDR3 protein. The repertoire has some 450,000 distinct CDR3 sequences, approximately 18% of them found once; the top ten carry 20% to 25%. Input material: PBMCs or a T cell subset sorted from them (not recorded which). The receptors originated from a man younger than 30 who had mild COVID-19 (a few samples of this study predate the infection). Cell type and time point are not known.

The chain uses TRBV6-2 or TRBV6-3 and TRBJ2-5; 7 bases align to TRBD2. The CDR3 runs to 13 residues. The germline gives CDR1 MNHEY, CDR2 SVGEGT. J lost 4 bases, V lost 6 bases, and 5 bases had no gene match. CDR3 amino acids: CASRASSGETQYF. CDR3 DNA sequence: TGTGCCAGCAGGGCTTCTAGCGGAGAGACCCAGTACTTC.

The gene calls are TRBV5-6 and TRBJ2-5; the D gene could be TRBD1 or TRBD2 (5 bases each). The CDR3 loop spans 12 amino acids. Trimming stripped 3 bases from V and 13 bases from J, with 16 bases between. The germline V gene has CDR1 SGHDT and CDR2 YYEEEE. The CDR3 reads CASSSGTVLWYF. Written as DNA, the CDR3 is TGTGCCAGCAGCTCCGGGACGGTGCTATGGTACTTC.

The CDR3 loop is CASSSWGNQPQHF. As DNA, the CDR3 is TGTGCCAGCAGCTCATGGGGGAATCAGCCCCAGCATTTT. The chain joins TRBV7-2 to TRBJ1-5; tentatively, D is TRBD1 (5 bases). Germline values: CDR1 SGHTA, CDR2 FQGNSA. CDR3 length: 13 residues. V was trimmed by 4 bases and J by 4 bases, leaving 8 bases between them.

This clonotype was detected a few times. The V gene is TRBV7-2, the J gene TRBJ2-1, with 11 bases identical to TRBD2. The germline gives CDR1 SGHTA, CDR2 FQGNSA. V was pared by 2 bases and J by 10 bases, with 10 bases of the junction left unmatched. CDR3 length equals 16 residues. CDR3 sequence (DNA): TGTGCCAGCAGCTTAAGTGTAGCGGGGGGGCCCCAAGAGCAGTTCTTC. Encoded protein: CASSLSVAGGPQEQFF.

The CDR3 DNA is TGCGCCAGCAGCTTGGCCGCCGGGACAGCCTACGAGCAGTACGTC. Translation: CASSLAAGTAYEQYV. This chain uses TRBV5-1 with TRBJ2-7, with TRBD1 matching over 7 bases. The germline V gene has CDR1 SGHRS and CDR2 YFSETQ. The CDR3 spans 15 residues. The ends lost 0 bases at V and 2 bases at J; junction bases unmatched: 5.

The V and J genes are TRBV20-1 and TRBJ1-2; D ambiguous. This CDR3 spans 11 amino acids. Trimming pared 5 bases from V and 4 bases from J, leaving 8 bases between. Germline CDR1 reads DFQATT; CDR2 reads SNEGSKA (reference sequence). CDR3 DNA sequence: TGCAGTGCTTCAGCGGGCTATGGCTACACCTTC. Translation: CSASAGYGYTF.

This clonotype was seen many times. This chain links TRBV5-1 with TRBJ2-3; TRBD2 agrees at 9 bases. CDR3 length: 15 amino acids. Trimming cost V 0 bases and J 1 base; bases outside gene matches: 0. Per germline, CDR1 SGHRS and CDR2 YFSETQ. The CDR3 spells CASSLASGGTDTQYF. Written as DNA, the CDR3 is TGCGCCAGCAGCTTGGCTAGCGGGGGCACAGATACGCAGTATTTT.

V is TRBV12-3 or TRBV12-4 and J is TRBJ2-1; TRBD2 agrees at 10 bases. The CDR3 is 15 residues long. The trim removed 6 bases at V and 1 base at J, leaving 3 bases unmatched. The CDR3 loop is CASRLGLASYNEQFF. The CDR3 bases are TGTGCCAGCAGGCTGGGACTAGCGTCCTACAATGAGCAGTTCTTC.

The chain uses TRBV7-2 and TRBJ1-5, with D hard to call. V was shortened by 1 base and J by 5 bases, with 9 bases between the two germline ends. CDR3 length: 14 residues. CDR1 is SGHTA and CDR2 is FQGNSA in the germline V gene. CDR3 amino acids: CASSLVAVDQPQHF. Here the CDR3 DNA reads TGTGCCAGCAGCTTAGTCGCAGTTGATCAGCCCCAGCATTTT. Full variable domain (rest looked up from reference TRBV7-2 and TRBJ1-5): GAGVSQSPSNKVTEKGKDVELRCDPISGHTALYWYRQSLGQGLEFLIYFQGNSAPDKSGLPSDRFSAERTGGSVSTLTIQRTQQEDSAVYLCASSLVAVDQPQHFGDGTRLSIL.

The V and J genes are TRBV6-5 and TRBJ2-7; D unresolved. In germline, CDR1 is MNHEY, CDR2 SVGAGI. Trimming stripped 0 bases from V and 0 bases from J, with 6 bases between. The CDR3 runs 14 residues. CDR3 in amino acids: CASSYSDGSYEQYF. The CDR3 coding sequence is TGTGCCAGCAGTTACTCGGACGGCTCCTACGAGCAGTACTTC.

The CDR3 coding sequence is TGTGCCAGCAGCTTAGGAACAGGGGGCAGATACGAGCAGTACTTC. Translation: CASSLGTGGRYEQYF. V usage is TRBV11-1 and J usage is TRBJ2-7; 9 bases are shared with TRBD1. There are 15 residues in the CDR3. V was clipped by 1 base and J by 4 bases; unmatched bases: 5. Germline CDR1 SGHAT, CDR2 FQDESV (reference sequence).

In this sample, this clonotype turned up a few times. The genes are TRBV6-5 and TRBJ2-7; TRBD1 is a possible D gene (5 bases). CDR3 length: 15 residues. Trimming took 6 bases from V and 3 from J, leaving 18 bases between them. Per the germline V gene, CDR1 is MNHEY and CDR2 is SVGAGI. The CDR3 loop is CASSRTGIGYYEQYF. DNA of the CDR3: TGTGCCAGCAGCCGAACAGGAATCGGCTACTACGAGCAGTACTTC.

This clonotype has just a few counts. This chain links TRBV20-1 with TRBJ1-3; D is ambiguous. The CDR3 sequence is 14 residues long. Deletions cut 2 bases from V and 0 bases from J, with 8 bases between. Germline CDR1 and CDR2: DFQATT and SNEGSKA (reference sequence). The CDR3 loop reads CSARNSYSGNTIYF. The CDR3 DNA reads TGCAGTGCTAGAAACAGCTACTCTGGAAACACCATATATTTT.

This clonotype was seen at least ten times. The gene calls are TRBV12-3 or TRBV12-4 and TRBJ1-5, with D hard to call. This CDR3 spans 15 amino acids. V was pared by 8 bases and J by 4 bases, with 18 bases between. CDR3 sequence: CASSSEVGENQPQHF. CDR3 DNA: TGTGCCAGCTCAAGCGAAGTTGGGGAAAATCAGCCCCAGCATTTT.

This rearrangement joins TRBV2 to TRBJ1-1; TRBD1 matches at 7 bases. The CDR3 covers 16 residues. The V gene's germline CDR1 is SNHLY and CDR2 FYNNEI. J gave up 1 base and V 2 bases, and 7 bases lay outside the gene matches. The CDR3 region is CASSERDSRRNTEAFF. DNA of the CDR3: TGTGCCAGCAGTGAAAGGGACAGCCGTCGGAACACTGAAGCTTTCTTT.

This clonotype has a handful of counts. The rearrangement joins TRBV5-6 to TRBJ2-7; D is uncertain. Germline V lookup: CDR1 SGHDT, CDR2 YYEEEE. V lost 3 bases to trimming and J lost 4 bases, with 17 bases between them. The CDR3 consists of 15 residues. The CDR3 region is CASSSIGAGRYEQYF. The CDR3 DNA follows: TGTGCCAGCAGCTCAATAGGAGCTGGGCGTTACGAGCAGTACTTC.

The genes are TRBV7-8 and TRBJ2-7, with TRBD1 matching over 7 bases. CDR1 is SGHVS and CDR2 is FQNEAQ in the germline V gene. V was clipped by 5 bases and J by 3 bases; unmatched bases: 4. The CDR3 extends over 13 amino acids. The CDR3 sequence is CASSPTGRYEQYV. CDR3 bases: TGTGCCAGCAGCCCGACAGGGCGCTACGAGCAGTACGTC.

This chain links TRBV7-6 with TRBJ2-7, with a weak D call TRBD2 (6 bases). Germline-derived CDR1 and CDR2 are SGHVS and FNYEAQ. Trimming shortened V by 1 base and J by 3 bases, and 13 bases separated the two germline ends. This CDR3 region has 15 residues. CDR3 nucleotide sequence: TGTGCCAGCAGCTTAGTGGAGGGAGGTGGCTACGAGCAGTACTTC. It codes for CASSLVEGGGYEQYF.

The V call is TRBV5-1, the J call TRBJ2-5, with TRBD1 matching over 11 bases. The germline CDR1 and CDR2 sequences are SGHRS and YFSETQ. V gave up 3 bases and J gave up 0 bases; unmatched junction bases: 7. The CDR3 sequence is 17 residues long. CDR3 nucleotide sequence: TGCGCCAGCAGCTACAGCGGGACAGGGGGGTACCAAGAGACCCAGTACTTC. It is translated as CASSYSGTGGYQETQYF.